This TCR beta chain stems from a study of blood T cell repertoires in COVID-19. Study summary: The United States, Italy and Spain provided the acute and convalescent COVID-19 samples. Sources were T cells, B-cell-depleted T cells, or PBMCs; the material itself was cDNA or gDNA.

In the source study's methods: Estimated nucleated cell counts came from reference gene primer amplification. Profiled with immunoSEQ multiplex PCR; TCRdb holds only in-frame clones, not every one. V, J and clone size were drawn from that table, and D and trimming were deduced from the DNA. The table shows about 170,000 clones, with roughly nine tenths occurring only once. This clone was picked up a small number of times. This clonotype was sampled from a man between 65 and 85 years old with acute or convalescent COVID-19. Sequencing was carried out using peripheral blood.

The CDR3 here is CASSLGAGVYEQYF. The DNA for the CDR3 is TGTGCCAGCAGCTTGGGGGCAGGGGTTTACGAGCAGTACTTC. The V call is TRBV7-6, the J call TRBJ2-7; possible D gene TRBD1, 6 bases. V lost 3 bases and J 4 bases, leaving 13 bases between the germline ends. In germline, CDR1 is SGHVS, CDR2 FNYEAQ. CDR3 length equals 14 residues.